This entry lists 5 T cell receptor beta chains sequenced from one sample in a study of T cell changes during pregnancy in multiple sclerosis. TCRdb keeps only in-frame clones here, not all; method: immunoSEQ multiplex PCR. The repertoire has 70,000 or so clones, roughly 89% of them found once; the top ten carry roughly 0.7%. Material: peripheral blood, obtained in the third trimester of pregnancy. These receptors all come from a female donor in good health, enrolled as a control in a pregnancy study.

This rearrangement joins TRBV6-4 to TRBJ2-3; tentatively, D is TRBD2 (5 bases). V dropped 3 bases and J dropped 2 bases, with 9 bases sitting between them. The V gene's germline CDR1 is MRHNA and CDR2 SNTAGT. The CDR3 spans 14 residues. The CDR3 nucleotides are TGTGCCAGCAGTGAGGGGAGTGCCACAGATACGCAGTATTTT. Translated: CASSEGSATDTQYF.

This chain links TRBV18 with TRBJ2-6; tentative D call: TRBD2 (6 bases). The CDR3 contains 16 residues. Germline loops: CDR1 KGHSH, CDR2 LQKENI. The V end lost 2 bases, the J end lost 4 bases, and 12 bases lay between the germline ends. The DNA for the CDR3 is TGTGCCAGCTCACCAACGGGGGTCAGGGGGGCCAACGTCCTGACTTTC. Translated: CASSPTGVRGANVLTF.

The V gene is TRBV6-1, the J gene TRBJ2-3, with 12 nucleotides matching TRBD2. Trimming removed 8 bases from V and 5 bases from J; junction bases left unmatched: 8. Germline V gene lookup returns CDR1 MNHNS and CDR2 SASEGT. This CDR3 spans 15 amino acids. The CDR3 loop reads CASSELAGGGDTQYF. The CDR3 DNA reads TGTGCCAGCTCAGAACTAGCGGGGGGCGGAGATACGCAGTATTTT.

As regards this clone: The junction shows a germline mismatch at one end, possibly a read error. At the DNA level, this CDR3 is encoded by other sequences in the same sample as well. The V gene is TRBV7-2, the J gene TRBJ1-2; D is ambiguous. CDR3 size: 16 residues. Germline CDR1 is SGHTA and CDR2 is FQGNSA. The CDR3 DNA follows: TGTGCCAGCAGCCTAGCCCCCCTCGGTTCTAACTATGGCTACACCTTC. It is translated as CASSLAPLGSNYGYTF.

The V and J genes are TRBV6-1 and TRBJ1-6; 11 nucleotides align to TRBD1. The V gene's germline CDR1 is MNHNS and CDR2 SASEGT. The CDR3 runs to 17 residues. After removal of 4 bases from V and 5 bases from J, the junction contained 7 bases not matched to a gene. CDR3 nucleotides: TGTGCCAGCAGTGGCAGGGACAGGGGGTCGGATAATTCACCCCTCCACTTT. Protein: CASSGRDRGSDNSPLHF.